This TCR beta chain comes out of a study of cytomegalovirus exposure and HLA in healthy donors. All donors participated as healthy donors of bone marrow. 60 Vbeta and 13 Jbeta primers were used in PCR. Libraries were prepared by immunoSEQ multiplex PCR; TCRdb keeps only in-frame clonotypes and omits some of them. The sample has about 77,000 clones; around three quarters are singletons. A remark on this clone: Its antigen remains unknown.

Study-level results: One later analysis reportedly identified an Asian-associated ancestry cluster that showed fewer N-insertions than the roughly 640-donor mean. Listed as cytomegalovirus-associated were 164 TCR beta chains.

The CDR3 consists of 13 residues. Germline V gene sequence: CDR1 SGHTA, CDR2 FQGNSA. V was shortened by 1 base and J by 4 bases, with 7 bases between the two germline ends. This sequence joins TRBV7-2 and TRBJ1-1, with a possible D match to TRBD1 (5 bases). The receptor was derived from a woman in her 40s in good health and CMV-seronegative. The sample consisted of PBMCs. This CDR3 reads CASSLGQLTEAFF. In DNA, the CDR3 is TGTGCCAGCAGCTTAGGACAGCTCACTGAAGCTTTCTTT.